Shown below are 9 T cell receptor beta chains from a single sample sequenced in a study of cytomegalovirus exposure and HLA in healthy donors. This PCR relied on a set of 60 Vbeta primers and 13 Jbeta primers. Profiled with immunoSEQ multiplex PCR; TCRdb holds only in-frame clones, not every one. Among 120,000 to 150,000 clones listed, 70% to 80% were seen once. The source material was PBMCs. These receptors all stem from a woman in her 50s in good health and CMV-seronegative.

The CDR3 DNA reads TGTGCCATCAAGGGGGATCTGGAGACCCAGTACTTC. It specifies CAIKGDLETQYF. The chain is built from TRBV10-3 and TRBJ2-5, with a tentative D call TRBD1 (6 bases). The germline V gene encodes CDR1 ENHRY and CDR2 SYGVKD. Deletions cut 7 bases from V and 5 bases from J, with 11 bases between. This CDR3 has 12 residues.

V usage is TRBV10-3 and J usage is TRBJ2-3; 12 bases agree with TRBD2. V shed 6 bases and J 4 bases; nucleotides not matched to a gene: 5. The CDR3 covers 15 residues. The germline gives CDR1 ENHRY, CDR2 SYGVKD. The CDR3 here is CAIRPSGGASDTQYF. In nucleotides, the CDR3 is TGTGCCATCAGACCTAGCGGGGGGGCGTCAGATACGCAGTATTTT.

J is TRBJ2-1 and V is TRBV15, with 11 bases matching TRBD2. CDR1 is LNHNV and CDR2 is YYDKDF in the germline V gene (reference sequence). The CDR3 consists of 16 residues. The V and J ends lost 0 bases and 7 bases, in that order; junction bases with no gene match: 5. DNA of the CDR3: TGTGCCACCAGCAGAGATTCCGCTAGCGGGGGGAATGAGCAGTTCTTC. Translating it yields CATSRDSASGGNEQFF.

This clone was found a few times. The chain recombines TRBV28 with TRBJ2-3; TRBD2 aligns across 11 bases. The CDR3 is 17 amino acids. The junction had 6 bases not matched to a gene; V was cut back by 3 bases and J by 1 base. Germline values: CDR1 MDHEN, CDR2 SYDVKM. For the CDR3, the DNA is TGTGCCAGCAGTTTCCCCGGGACTAGCGGACGCACAGATACGCAGTATTTT. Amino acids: CASSFPGTSGRTDTQYF.

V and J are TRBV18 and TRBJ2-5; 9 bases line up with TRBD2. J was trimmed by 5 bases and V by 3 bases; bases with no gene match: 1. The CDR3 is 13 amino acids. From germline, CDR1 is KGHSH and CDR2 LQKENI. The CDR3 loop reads CASSPLAGETQYF. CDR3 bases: TGTGCCAGCTCACCTCTAGCGGGGGAGACCCAGTACTTC.

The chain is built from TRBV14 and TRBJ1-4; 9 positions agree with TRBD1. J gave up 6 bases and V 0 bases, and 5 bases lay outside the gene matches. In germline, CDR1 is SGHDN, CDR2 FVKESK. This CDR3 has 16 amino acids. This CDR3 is CASSQDRTGADEKLFF. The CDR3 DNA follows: TGTGCCAGCAGCCAAGACCGGACAGGGGCGGATGAAAAACTGTTTTTT.

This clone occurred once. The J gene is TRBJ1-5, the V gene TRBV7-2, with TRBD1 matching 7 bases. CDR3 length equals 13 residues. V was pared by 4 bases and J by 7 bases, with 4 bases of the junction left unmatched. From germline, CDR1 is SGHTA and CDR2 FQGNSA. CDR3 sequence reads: CASSSQGGQPQHF. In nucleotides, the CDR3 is TGTGCCAGCAGCTCCCAAGGGGGCCAGCCCCAGCATTTT.

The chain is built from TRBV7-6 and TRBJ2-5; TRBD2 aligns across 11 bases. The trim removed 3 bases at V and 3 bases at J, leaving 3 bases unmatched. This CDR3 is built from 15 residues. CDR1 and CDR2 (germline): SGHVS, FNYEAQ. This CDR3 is CASSFSGGAEETQYF. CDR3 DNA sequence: TGTGCCAGCAGCTTTAGCGGGGGGGCTGAAGAGACCCAGTACTTC. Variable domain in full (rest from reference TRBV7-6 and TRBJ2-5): GAGVSQSPRYKVTKRGQDVALRCDPISGHVSLYWYRQALGQGPEFLTYFNYEAQQDKSGLPNDRFSAERPEGSISTLTIQRTEQRDSAMYRCASSFSGGAEETQYFGPGTRLLVL.

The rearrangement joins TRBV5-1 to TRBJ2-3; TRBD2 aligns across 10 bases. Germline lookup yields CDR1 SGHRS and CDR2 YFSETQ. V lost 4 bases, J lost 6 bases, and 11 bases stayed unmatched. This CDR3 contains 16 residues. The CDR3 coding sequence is TGCGCCAGCAGCAGCGGGGGGGCCATTATTTTGGATACGCAGTATTTT. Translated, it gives CASSSGGAIILDTQYF.